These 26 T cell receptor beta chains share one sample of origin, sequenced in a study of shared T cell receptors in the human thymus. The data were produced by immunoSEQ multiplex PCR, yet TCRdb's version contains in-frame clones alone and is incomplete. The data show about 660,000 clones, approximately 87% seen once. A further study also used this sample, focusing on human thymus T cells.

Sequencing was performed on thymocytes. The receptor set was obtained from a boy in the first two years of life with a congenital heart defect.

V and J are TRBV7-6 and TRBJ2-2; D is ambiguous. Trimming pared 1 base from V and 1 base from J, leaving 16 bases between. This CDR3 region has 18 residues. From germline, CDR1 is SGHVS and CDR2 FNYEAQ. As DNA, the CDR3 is TGTGCCAGCAGCTTAGGGATGGCGACTTTTCTGAACACCGGGGAGCTGTTTTTT. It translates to CASSLGMATFLNTGELFF.

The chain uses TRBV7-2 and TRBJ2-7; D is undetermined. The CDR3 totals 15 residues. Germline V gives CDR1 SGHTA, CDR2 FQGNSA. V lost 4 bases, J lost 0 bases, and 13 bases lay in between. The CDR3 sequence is CASSSSVGISYEQYF. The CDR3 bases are TGTGCCAGCAGCTCCTCCGTGGGCATCTCCTACGAGCAGTACTTC.

The chain's CDR3 is CASSVAPQASYNEQFF. CDR3 coding DNA: TGTGCCAGCAGCGTAGCACCACAGGCCTCCTACAATGAGCAGTTCTTC. This chain uses TRBV9 with TRBJ2-1, with D perhaps TRBD1 (5 bases). CDR1 and CDR2 (germline): SGDLS, YYNGEE. V was trimmed by 0 bases and J by 0 bases, leaving 10 bases between them. This CDR3 comprises 16 residues. The full variable domain, rest sourced from reference TRBV9 and TRBJ2-1, is DSGVTQTPKHLITATGQRVTLRCSPRSGDLSVYWYQQSLDQGLQFLIQYYNGEERAKGNILERFSAQQFPDLHSELNLSSLELGDSALYFCASSVAPQASYNEQFFGPGTRLTVL.

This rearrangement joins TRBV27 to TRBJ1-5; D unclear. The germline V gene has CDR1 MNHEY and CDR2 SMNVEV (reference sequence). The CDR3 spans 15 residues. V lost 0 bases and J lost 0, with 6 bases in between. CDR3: CASSLSEHSNQPQHF. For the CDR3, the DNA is TGTGCCAGCAGTTTATCTGAGCATAGCAATCAGCCCCAGCATTTT.

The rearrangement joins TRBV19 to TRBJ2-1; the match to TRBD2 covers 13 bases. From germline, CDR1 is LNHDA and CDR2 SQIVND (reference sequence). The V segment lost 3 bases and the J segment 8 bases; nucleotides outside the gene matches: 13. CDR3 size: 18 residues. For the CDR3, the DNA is TGTGCCAGTAGTATCTTACTAGCGGGAGGGCCGCGGGAAGATGAGCAGTTCTTC. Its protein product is CASSILLAGGPREDEQFF.

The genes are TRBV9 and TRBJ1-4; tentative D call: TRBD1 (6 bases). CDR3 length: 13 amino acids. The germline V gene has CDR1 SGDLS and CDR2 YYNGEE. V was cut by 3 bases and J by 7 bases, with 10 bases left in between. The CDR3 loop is CASSGGTTEKLFF. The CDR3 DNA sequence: TGTGCCAGCAGCGGAGGGACAACTGAAAAACTGTTTTTT.

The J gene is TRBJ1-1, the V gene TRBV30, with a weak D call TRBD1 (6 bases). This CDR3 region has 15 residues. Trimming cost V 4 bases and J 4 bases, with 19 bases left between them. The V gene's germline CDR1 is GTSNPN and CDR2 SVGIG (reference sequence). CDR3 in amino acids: CAWKPGVGWGTEAFF. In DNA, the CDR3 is TGTGCCTGGAAGCCAGGGGTAGGGTGGGGCACTGAAGCTTTCTTT.

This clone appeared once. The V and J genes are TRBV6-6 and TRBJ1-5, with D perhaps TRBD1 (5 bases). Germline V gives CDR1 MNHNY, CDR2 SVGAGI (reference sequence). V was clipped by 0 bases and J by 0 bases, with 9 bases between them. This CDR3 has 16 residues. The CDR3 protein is CASSYSGPYSNQPQHF. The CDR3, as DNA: TGTGCCAGCAGTTACTCGGGGCCCTATAGCAATCAGCCCCAGCATTTT.

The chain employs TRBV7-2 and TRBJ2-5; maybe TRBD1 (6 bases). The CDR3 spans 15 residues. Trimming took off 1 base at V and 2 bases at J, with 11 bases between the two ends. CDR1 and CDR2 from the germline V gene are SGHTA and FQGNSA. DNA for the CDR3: TGTGCCAGCAGCTTAGTGGGGGCGCCTCAAGAGACCCAGTACTTC. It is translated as CASSLVGAPQETQYF. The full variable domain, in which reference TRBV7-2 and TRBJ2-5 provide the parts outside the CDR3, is GAGVSQSPSNKVTEKGKDVELRCDPISGHTALYWYRQSLGQGLEFLIYFQGNSAPDKSGLPSDRFSAERTGGSVSTLTIQRTQQEDSAVYLCASSLVGAPQETQYFGPGTRLLVL.

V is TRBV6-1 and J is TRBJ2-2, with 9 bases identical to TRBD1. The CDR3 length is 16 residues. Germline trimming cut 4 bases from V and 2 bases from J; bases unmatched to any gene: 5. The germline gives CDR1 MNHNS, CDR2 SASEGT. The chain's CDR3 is CASSGGTGKNTGELFF. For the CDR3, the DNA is TGTGCCAGCAGTGGTGGGACAGGGAAAAACACCGGGGAGCTGTTTTTT.

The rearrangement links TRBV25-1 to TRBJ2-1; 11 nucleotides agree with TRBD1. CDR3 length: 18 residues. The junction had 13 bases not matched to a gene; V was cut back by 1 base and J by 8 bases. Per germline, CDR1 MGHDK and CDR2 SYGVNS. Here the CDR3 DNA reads TGTGCCAGCAGTGAATTATCCGGAAGGGGACAGGGGGTTGATGAGCAGTTCTTC. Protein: CASSELSGRGQGVDEQFF.

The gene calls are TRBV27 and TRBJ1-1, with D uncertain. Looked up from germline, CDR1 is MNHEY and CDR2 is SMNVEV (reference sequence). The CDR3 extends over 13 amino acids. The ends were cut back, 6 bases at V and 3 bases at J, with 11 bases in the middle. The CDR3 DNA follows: TGTGCCAGCAGAGGTTCCGGGGACACTGAAGCTTTCTTT. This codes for CASRGSGDTEAFF.

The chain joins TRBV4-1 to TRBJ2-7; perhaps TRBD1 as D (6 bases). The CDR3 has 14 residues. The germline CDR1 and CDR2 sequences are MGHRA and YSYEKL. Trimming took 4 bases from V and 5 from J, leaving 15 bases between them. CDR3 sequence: CASSRTLEGDEQYF. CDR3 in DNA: TGCGCCAGCAGCCGGACCCTCGAGGGGGACGAGCAGTACTTC.

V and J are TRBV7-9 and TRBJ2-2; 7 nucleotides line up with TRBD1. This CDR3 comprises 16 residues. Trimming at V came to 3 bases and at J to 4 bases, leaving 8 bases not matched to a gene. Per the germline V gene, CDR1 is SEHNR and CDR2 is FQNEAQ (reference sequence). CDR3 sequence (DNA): TGTGCCAGCAGCTTGGAGACAGGGTACGGCACCGGGGAGCTGTTTTTT. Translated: CASSLETGYGTGELFF.

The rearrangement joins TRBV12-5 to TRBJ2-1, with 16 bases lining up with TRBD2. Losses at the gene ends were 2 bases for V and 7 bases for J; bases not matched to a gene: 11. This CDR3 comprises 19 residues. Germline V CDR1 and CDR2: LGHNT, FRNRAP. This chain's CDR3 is CASGLPTGTSGRARNEQFF. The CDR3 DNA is TGTGCTAGTGGTTTGCCCACCGGGACTAGCGGGAGGGCCCGTAATGAGCAGTTCTTC. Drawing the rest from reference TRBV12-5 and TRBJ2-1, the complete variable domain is DARVTQTPRHKVTEMGQEVTMRCQPILGHNTVFWYRQTMMQGLELLAYFRNRAPLDDSGMPKDRFSAEMPDATLATLKIQPSEPRDSAVYFCASGLPTGTSGRARNEQFFGPGTRLTVL.

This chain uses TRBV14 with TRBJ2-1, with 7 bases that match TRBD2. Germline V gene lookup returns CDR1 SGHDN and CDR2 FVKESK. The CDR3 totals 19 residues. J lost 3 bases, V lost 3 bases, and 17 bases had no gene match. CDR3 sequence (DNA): TGTGCCAGCAGCCAGGGTAATCCCTTCGGGCGGGAGTACTACAATGAGCAGTTCTTC. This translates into CASSQGNPFGREYYNEQFF.

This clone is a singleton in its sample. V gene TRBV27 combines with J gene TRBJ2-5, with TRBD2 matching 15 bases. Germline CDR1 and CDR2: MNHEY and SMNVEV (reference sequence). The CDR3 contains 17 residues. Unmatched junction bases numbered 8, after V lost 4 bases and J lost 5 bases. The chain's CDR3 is CASSSRTSGRVHETQYF. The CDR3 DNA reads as TGTGCCAGCAGTTCCCGGACTAGCGGGAGGGTACACGAGACCCAGTACTTC.

The chain's CDR3 is CASGLVTSGSHANTGELFF. The CDR3 nucleotides read TGTGCTAGTGGTTTGGTAACTAGCGGGAGTCACGCGAACACCGGGGAGCTGTTTTTT. The rearrangement uses TRBV12-5 and TRBJ2-2; 11 bases match TRBD2. Germline V lookup: CDR1 LGHNT, CDR2 FRNRAP. This CDR3 spans 19 amino acids. The V segment lost 0 bases and the J segment 0 bases; nucleotides outside the gene matches: 6. Looking up the rest from reference TRBV12-5 and TRBJ2-2 gives the full variable domain: DARVTQTPRHKVTEMGQEVTMRCQPILGHNTVFWYRQTMMQGLELLAYFRNRAPLDDSGMPKDRFSAEMPDATLATLKIQPSEPRDSAVYFCASGLVTSGSHANTGELFFGEGSRLTVL.

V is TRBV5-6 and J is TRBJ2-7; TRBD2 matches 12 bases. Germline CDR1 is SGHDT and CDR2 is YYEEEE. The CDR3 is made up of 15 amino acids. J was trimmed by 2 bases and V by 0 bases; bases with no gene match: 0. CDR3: CASSLGLAGAYEQYF. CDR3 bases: TGTGCCAGCAGCTTGGGACTAGCGGGGGCCTACGAGCAGTACTTC.

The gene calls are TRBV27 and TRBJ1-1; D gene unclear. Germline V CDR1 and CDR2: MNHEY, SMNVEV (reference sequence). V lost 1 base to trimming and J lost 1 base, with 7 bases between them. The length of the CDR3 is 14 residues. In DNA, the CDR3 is TGTGCCAGCAGTTTATGGCCATCGAACACTGAAGCTTTCTTT. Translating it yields CASSLWPSNTEAFF.

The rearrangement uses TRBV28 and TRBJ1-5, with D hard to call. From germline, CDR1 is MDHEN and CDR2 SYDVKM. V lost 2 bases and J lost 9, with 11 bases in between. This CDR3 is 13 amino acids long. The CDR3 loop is CASSLTGRGPQHF. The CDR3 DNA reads TGTGCCAGCAGTTTAACCGGGCGGGGGCCCCAGCATTTT. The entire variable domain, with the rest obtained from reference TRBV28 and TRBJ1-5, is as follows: DVKVTQSSRYLVKRTGEKVFLECVQDMDHENMFWYRQDPGLGLRLIYFSYDVKMKEKGDIPEGYSVSREKKERFSLILESASTNQTSMYLCASSLTGRGPQHFGDGTRLSIL.

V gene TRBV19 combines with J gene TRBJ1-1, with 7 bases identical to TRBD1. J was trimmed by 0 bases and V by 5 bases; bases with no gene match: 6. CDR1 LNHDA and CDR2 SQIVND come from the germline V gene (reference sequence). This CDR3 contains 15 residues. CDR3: CASSPRGRLNTEAFF. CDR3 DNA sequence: TGTGCCAGTAGTCCCAGGGGGAGATTGAACACTGAAGCTTTCTTT.

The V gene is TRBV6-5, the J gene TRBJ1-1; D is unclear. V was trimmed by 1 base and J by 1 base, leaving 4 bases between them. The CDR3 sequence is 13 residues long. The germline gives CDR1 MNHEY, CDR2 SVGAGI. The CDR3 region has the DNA TGTGCCAGCAGTTACTTTAAGAACACTGAAGCTTTCTTT. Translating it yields CASSYFKNTEAFF.

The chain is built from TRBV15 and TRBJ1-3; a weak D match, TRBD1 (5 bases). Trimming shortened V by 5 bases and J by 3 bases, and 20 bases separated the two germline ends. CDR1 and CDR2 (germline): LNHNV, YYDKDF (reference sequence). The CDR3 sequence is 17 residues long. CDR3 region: CATSGGLPGLYGNTIYF. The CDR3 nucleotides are TGTGCCACCAGCGGAGGTTTACCGGGACTATATGGAAACACCATATATTTT.

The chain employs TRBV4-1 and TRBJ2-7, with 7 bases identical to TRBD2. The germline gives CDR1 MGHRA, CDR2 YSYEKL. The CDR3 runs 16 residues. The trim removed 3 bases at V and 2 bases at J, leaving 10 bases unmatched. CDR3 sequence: CASSQSSRGTPYEQYF. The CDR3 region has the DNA TGCGCCAGCAGCCAGTCCTCGCGGGGGACCCCCTACGAGCAGTACTTC.

The CDR3 region is CASSLRGRDYEQYF. CDR3 bases: TGTGCCAGCAGCTTACGTGGGAGGGACTACGAGCAGTACTTC. The chain recombines TRBV7-9 with TRBJ2-7, with TRBD2 matching 7 bases. CDR3 length: 14 residues. CDR1 is SEHNR and CDR2 is FQNEAQ in the germline V gene (reference sequence). V dropped 2 bases and J dropped 3; count of bases not matched to a gene: 4.